This TCR beta chain was captured in a study of tumor-infiltrating lymphocytes in primary liver carcinoma. Study in general: Samples gave roughly 3.5 to 7.5 million productive TCRbeta reads, similar across tissue types.

Starting material of 400 to 600 ng total RNA yielded TCR beta cDNA via a constant-region primer. What produced the TCR beta libraries was three nested multiplex PCR rounds using slightly modified ARM-PCR. Researchers ran the first two PCR rounds for 9 to 10 cycles each with TRBV1-TRBV30 forward primers and a C-beta reverse primer. TCRdb analysed the multiplex PCR reads with MiXCR anew, one entry per CDR3 protein. In the table there are roughly 50,000 distinct CDR3 sequences, roughly 77% of which are singletons. This CDR3 is 14 amino acids long. CDR1 is MNHNY and CDR2 is SVGAGI in the germline V gene (reference sequence). RNA and DNA were co-extracted from around 20-30 mg of unsorted bulk tissue. Note on this clonotype: Its antigen is not identified. One end of the junction is discordant with germline, which a read error may explain.

Whole-study results and caveats: The overlap of tumor-adjacent and tumor-blood pairs was smaller than that of tumor region pairs. Blood's top-250-clone fraction was significantly lower than that of tumors (p = 0.039). The study found only about 7.5-25% of top clones in all five tumor regions.

The sequence was obtained from a man aged 35-49 years with primary liver carcinoma and hepatitis B virus infection. Material: liver tumor tissue from sampling region 2. The subset was: tumor region T2, inferior pole. The chain carries TRBV6-6 and TRBJ2-7; a weak D match, TRBD2 (6 bases). The CDR3 DNA is TGTGCCAACAGTTACTCAGGCGGGAACTACGAGCAGTACTTC. It encodes CANSYSGGNYEQYF.